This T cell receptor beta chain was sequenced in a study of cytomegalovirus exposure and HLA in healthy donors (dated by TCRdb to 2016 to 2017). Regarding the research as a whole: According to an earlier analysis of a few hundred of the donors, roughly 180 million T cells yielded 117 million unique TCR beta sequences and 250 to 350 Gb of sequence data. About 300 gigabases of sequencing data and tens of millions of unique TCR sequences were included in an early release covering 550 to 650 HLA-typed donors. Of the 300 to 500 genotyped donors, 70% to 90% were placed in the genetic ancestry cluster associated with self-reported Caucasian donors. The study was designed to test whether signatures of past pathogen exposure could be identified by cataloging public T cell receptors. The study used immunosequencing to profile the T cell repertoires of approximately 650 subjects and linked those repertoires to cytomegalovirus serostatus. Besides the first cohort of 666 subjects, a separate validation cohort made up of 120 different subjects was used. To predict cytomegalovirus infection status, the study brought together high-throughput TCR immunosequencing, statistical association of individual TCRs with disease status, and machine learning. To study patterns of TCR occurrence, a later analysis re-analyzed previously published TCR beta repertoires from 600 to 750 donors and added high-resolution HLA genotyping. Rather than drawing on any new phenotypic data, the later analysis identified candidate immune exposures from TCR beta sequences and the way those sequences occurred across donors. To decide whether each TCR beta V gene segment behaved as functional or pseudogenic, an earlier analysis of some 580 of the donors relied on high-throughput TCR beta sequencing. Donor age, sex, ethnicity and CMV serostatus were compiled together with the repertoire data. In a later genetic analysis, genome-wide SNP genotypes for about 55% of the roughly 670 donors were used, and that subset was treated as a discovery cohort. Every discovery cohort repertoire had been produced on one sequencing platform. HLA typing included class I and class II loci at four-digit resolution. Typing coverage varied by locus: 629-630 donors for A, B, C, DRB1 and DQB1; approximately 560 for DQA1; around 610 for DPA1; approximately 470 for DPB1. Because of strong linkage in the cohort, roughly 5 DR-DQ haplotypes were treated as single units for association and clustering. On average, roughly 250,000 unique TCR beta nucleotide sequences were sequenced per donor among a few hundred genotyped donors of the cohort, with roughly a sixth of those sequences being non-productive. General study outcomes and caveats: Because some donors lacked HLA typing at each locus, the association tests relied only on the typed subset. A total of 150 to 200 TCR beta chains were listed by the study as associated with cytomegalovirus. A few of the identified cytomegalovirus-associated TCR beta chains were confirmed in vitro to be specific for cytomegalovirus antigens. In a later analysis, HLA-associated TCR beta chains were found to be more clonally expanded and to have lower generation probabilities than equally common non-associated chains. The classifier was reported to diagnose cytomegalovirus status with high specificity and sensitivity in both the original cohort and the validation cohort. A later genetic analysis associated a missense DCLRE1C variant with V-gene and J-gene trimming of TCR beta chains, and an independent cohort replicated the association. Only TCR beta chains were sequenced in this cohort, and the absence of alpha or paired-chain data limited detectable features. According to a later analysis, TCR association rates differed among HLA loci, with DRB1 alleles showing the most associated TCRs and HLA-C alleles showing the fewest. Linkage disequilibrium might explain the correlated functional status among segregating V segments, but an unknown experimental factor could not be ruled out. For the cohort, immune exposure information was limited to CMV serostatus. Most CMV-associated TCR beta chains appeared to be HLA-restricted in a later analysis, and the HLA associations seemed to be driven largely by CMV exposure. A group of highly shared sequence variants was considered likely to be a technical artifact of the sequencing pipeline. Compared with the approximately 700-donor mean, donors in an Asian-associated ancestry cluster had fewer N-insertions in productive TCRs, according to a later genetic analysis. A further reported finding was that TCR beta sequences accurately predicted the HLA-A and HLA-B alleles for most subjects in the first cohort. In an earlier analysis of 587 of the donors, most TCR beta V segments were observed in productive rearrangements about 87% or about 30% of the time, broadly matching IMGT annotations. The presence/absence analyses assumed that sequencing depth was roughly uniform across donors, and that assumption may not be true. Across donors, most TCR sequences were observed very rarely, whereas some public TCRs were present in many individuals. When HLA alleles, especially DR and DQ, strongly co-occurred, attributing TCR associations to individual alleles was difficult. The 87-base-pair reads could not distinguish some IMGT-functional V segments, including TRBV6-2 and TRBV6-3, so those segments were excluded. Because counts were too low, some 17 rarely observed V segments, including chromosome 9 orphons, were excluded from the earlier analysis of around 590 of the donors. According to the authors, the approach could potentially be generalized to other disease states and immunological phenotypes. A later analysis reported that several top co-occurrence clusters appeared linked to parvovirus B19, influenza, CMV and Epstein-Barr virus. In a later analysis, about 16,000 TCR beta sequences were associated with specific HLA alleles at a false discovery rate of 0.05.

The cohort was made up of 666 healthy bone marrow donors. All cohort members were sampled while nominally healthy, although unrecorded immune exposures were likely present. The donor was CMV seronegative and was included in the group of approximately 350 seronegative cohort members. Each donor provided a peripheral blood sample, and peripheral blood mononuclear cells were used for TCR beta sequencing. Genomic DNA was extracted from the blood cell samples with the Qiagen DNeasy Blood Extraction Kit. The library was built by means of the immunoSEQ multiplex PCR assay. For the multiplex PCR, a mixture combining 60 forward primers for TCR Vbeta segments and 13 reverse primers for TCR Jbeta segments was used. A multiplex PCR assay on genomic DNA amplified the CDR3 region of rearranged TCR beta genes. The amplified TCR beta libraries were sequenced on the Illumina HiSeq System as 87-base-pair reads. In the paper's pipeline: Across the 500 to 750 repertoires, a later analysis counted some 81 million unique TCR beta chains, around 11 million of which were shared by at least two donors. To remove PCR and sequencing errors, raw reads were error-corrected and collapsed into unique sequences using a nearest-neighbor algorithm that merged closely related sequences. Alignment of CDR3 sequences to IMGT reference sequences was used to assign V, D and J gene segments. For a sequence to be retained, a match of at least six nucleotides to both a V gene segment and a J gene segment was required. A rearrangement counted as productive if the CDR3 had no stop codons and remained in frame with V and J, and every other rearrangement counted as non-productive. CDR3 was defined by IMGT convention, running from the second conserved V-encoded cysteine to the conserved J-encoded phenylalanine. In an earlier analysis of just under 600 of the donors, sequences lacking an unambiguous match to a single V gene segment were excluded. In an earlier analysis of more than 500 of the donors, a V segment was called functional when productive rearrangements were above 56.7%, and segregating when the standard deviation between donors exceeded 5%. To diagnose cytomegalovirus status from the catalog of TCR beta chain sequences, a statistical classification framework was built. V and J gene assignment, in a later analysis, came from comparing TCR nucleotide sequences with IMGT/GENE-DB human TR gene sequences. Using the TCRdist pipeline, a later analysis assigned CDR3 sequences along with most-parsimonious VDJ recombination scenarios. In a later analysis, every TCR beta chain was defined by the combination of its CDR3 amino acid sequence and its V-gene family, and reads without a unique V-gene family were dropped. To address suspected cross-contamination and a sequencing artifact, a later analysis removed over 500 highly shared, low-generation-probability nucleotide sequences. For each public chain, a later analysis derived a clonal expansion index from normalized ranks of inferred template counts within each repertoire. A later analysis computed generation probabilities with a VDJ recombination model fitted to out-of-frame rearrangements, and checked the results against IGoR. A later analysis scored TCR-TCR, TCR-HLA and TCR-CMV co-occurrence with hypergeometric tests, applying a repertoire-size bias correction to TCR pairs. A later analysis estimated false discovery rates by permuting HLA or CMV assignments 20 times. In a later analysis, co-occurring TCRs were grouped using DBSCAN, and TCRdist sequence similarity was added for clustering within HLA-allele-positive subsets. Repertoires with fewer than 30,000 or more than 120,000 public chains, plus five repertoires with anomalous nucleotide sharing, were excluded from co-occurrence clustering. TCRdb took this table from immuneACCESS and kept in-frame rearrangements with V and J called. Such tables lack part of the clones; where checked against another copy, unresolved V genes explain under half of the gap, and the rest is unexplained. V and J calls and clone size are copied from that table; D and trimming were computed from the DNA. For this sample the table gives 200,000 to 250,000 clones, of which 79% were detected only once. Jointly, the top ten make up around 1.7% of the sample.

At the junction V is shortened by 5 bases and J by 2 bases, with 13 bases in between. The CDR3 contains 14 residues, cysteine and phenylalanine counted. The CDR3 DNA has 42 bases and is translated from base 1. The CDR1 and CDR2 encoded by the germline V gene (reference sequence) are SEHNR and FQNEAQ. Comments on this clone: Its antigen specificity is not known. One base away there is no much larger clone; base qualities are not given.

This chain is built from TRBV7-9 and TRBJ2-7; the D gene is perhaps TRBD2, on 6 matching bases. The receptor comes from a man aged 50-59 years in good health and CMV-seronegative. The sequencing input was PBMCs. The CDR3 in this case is CASSAPGRPYEQYF. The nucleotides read TGTGCCAGCAGCGCCCCCGGGAGACCCTACGAGCAGTACTTC.